The 28 T cell receptor beta chains listed next were all sequenced from one sample in a study of blood T cell repertoires in COVID-19. Sequenced by immunoSEQ multiplex PCR; TCRdb stores in-frame clones only, minus some. The sample shows some 330,000 clones, roughly 90% of them seen only once. The sample was PBMCs or T cells enriched from blood (not recorded which). All receptors derive from a woman between 25 and 40 years old who had recovered from COVID-19.

The chain has TRBV20-1 and TRBJ2-1; 9 bases are shared with TRBD2. The CDR3 extends over 16 amino acids. Unmatched junction bases numbered 6, after V lost 3 bases and J lost 0 bases. From germline, CDR1 is DFQATT and CDR2 SNEGSKA (reference sequence). Written as DNA, the CDR3 is TGCAGTGCTAGTATAGCGGGGGCCCGCTCCTACAATGAGCAGTTCTTC. It translates to CSASIAGARSYNEQFF.

This rearrangement joins TRBV4-3 to TRBJ2-1; TRBD2 matches 7 bases. The germline gives CDR1 LGHNA, CDR2 YSLEER. The CDR3 is 16 amino acids. The junction had 11 bases not matched to a gene; V was cut back by 0 bases and J by 9 bases. The DNA of the CDR3 is TGCGCCAGCAGCCAAGATGGAGCTAGCGGATGGGGTGAGCAGTTCTTC. Translation gives CASSQDGASGWGEQFF.

This clone appeared a single time. V usage is TRBV20-1 and J usage is TRBJ2-7; 10 nucleotides line up with TRBD2. CDR3 size: 21 residues. CDR1 and CDR2 (germline): DFQATT, SNEGSKA (reference sequence). V was clipped by 3 bases and J by 0 bases; unmatched bases: 23. Here the CDR3 DNA reads TGCAGTGCTAGTCCGGCTAGCGGGAGCATTAACGACCATTCGAGCTCCTACGAGCAGTACTTC. Amino acids: CSASPASGSINDHSSSYEQYF.

The chain uses TRBV10-3 and TRBJ1-5; D might be TRBD1 (6 bases). Germline values: CDR1 ENHRY, CDR2 SYGVKD. The CDR3 totals 13 residues. Trimming removed 6 bases at V and 3 bases at J, with 9 bases between. The CDR3, as DNA: TGTGCCATCAGCCAGGGGTACAATCAGCCCCAGCATTTT. Protein sequence: CAISQGYNQPQHF.

This clone was detected once. This chain links TRBV27 with TRBJ1-6, with 7 bases that match TRBD1. CDR1 and CDR2 (germline): MNHEY, SMNVEV (reference sequence). The CDR3 has 12 amino acids. V lost 10 bases to trimming and J lost 10 bases; unmatched junction nucleotides: 7. CDR3 sequence reads: CATTGAGSPLHF. The CDR3 nucleotides read TGTGCCACAACAGGGGCTGGGTCACCCCTCCACTTT.

The rearrangement joins TRBV18 to TRBJ1-1, with a weak D call TRBD1 (5 bases). V was clipped by 6 bases and J by 5 bases, with 19 bases between them. The CDR3 contains 15 residues. The germline CDR1 and CDR2 sequences are KGHSH and LQKENI. The CDR3 reads CASSLSRRGGTEAFF. DNA for the CDR3: TGTGCCAGCTCCCTAAGTAGGCGGGGCGGGACTGAAGCTTTCTTT.

The chain links TRBV13 to TRBJ2-1; TRBD1 is a possible D gene (5 bases). The CDR3 length is 14 residues. V was clipped by 5 bases and J by 1 base, with 9 bases between them. CDR1 PRHDT and CDR2 FYEKMQ come from the germline V gene (reference sequence). CDR3 nucleotide sequence: TGTGCCAGCAGCCCCAGGGATTCCTACAATGAGCAGTTCTTC. This codes for CASSPRDSYNEQFF.

This sequence joins TRBV5-4 and TRBJ2-1; 8 bases fit TRBD2. The CDR3 has 15 residues. Germline V gene data show CDR1 as SGHNT and CDR2 as YYREEE (reference sequence). The junction had 2 bases not matched to a gene; V was cut back by 0 bases and J by 3 bases. CDR3: CASSLAGGVYNEQFF. CDR3 bases: TGTGCCAGCAGCTTGGCGGGGGGGGTCTACAATGAGCAGTTCTTC.

Of note for this clone: The sample has other DNA sequences that encode this CDR3 too. The rearrangement uses TRBV6-5 and TRBJ2-7; TRBD1 matches 7 bases. Germline assignment: CDR1 MNHEY and CDR2 SVGAGI. The junction had 3 bases not matched to a gene; V was cut back by 5 bases and J by 2 bases. The length of the CDR3 is 13 residues. CDR3: CASSPGQTYEQYF. DNA of the CDR3: TGTGCCAGCAGTCCGGGACAGACCTACGAGCAGTACTTC.

The chain has TRBV28 and TRBJ1-1; 7 positions match TRBD1. V lost 3 bases to trimming and J lost 4 bases; unmatched junction nucleotides: 8. Germline loops: CDR1 MDHEN, CDR2 SYDVKM. CDR3 length: 15 amino acids. The CDR3 sequence is CASSFLDRFGTEAFF. The CDR3, as DNA: TGTGCCAGCAGTTTCCTGGACAGGTTCGGCACTGAAGCTTTCTTT. Combining the CDR3 with reference TRBV28 and TRBJ1-1 gives the whole variable domain DVKVTQSSRYLVKRTGEKVFLECVQDMDHENMFWYRQDPGLGLRLIYFSYDVKMKEKGDIPEGYSVSREKKERFSLILESASTNQTSMYLCASSFLDRFGTEAFFGQGTRLTVV.

The V and J genes are TRBV7-2 and TRBJ2-4; 7 bases are shared with TRBD2. The CDR3 loop spans 13 amino acids. Trimming cost V 5 bases and J 5 bases; bases outside gene matches: 3. Germline V gene sequence: CDR1 SGHTA, CDR2 FQGNSA. The CDR3 region is CASSRRGENIQYF. CDR3 in DNA: TGTGCCAGCAGCCGCCGGGGGGAAAACATTCAGTACTTC.

V and J are TRBV4-1 and TRBJ1-1; a weak D match, TRBD1 (5 bases). The germline V gene has CDR1 MGHRA and CDR2 YSYEKL. The V end was cut by 4 bases, the J end by 3 bases, with 18 bases between. The CDR3 is 16 residues long. CDR3 coding DNA: TGCGCCAGCAGCCCCCGGGCTGACAGTGTTTACACTGAAGCTTTCTTT. Encoded protein: CASSPRADSVYTEAFF.

The rearrangement uses TRBV28 and TRBJ1-4; D is possibly TRBD1 (6 bases). Germline CDR1 and CDR2: MDHEN and SYDVKM. V dropped 5 bases and J dropped 11 bases, with 12 bases sitting between them. The length of the CDR3 is 12 residues. The CDR3 reads CASSRQVGKLFF. CDR3 DNA: TGTGCCAGCAGTCGACAGGTCGGGAAACTGTTTTTT.

The chain couples TRBV7-6 to TRBJ2-4; 8 nucleotides match TRBD1. The length of the CDR3 is 18 residues. Germline values: CDR1 SGHVS, CDR2 FNYEAQ. The J segment lost 0 bases and the V segment lost 1 base, leaving 8 bases of the junction unmatched. The CDR3 loop is CASSLGARTGLAKNIQYF. As DNA, the CDR3 is TGTGCCAGCAGCTTAGGGGCCCGGACAGGGTTAGCCAAAAACATTCAGTACTTC.

This clone was seen just once. This rearrangement joins TRBV4-3 to TRBJ2-6; 8 bases fit TRBD1. CDR1 and CDR2 (germline): LGHNA, YSLEER. Trimming at V came to 0 bases and at J to 0 bases, leaving 4 bases not matched to a gene. This CDR3 comprises 18 residues. CDR3 nucleotide sequence: TGCGCCAGCAGCCAAGAGGGACAGGAGCTCTCTGGGGCCAACGTCCTGACTTTC. This translates into CASSQEGQELSGANVLTF.

The chain uses TRBV5-1 and TRBJ1-4, with TRBD1 as a possible D gene (5 bases). Trimming cost V 2 bases and J 3 bases, with 8 bases left between them. The CDR3 contains 14 residues. The germline V gene has CDR1 SGHRS and CDR2 YFSETQ. CDR3 in amino acids: CASSLQASNEKLFF. The DNA for the CDR3 is TGCGCCAGCAGCTTACAGGCTTCTAATGAAAAACTGTTTTTT.

CDR3 DNA: TGTGCCAGCAGTGAGACTAGCGGGACCTACAATGAGCAGTTCTTC. Protein sequence: CASSETSGTYNEQFF. The V gene is TRBV3-1 (or the pseudogene TRBV3-2), the J gene TRBJ2-1, with 11 positions matching TRBD2. The CDR3 covers 15 residues. Germline V gene data show CDR1 as LGHDT and CDR2 as YNNKEL (reference sequence). V trimming: 6 bases; J trimming: 2 bases; junction bases outside the gene matches: 3.

This rearrangement joins TRBV10-3 to TRBJ1-2; 7 bases map to TRBD1. The CDR3 spans 14 residues. V shed 0 bases, J shed 2 bases, and the junction held 0 bases outside the gene matches. Germline loops: CDR1 ENHRY, CDR2 SYGVKD. The CDR3 spells CAISESTGNYGYTF. Written as DNA, the CDR3 is TGTGCCATCAGTGAGTCGACAGGGAACTATGGCTACACCTTC.

V usage is TRBV3-1 (or the pseudogene TRBV3-2) and J usage is TRBJ1-6, with D possibly TRBD1 on 5 matching bases. Per the germline V gene, CDR1 is LGHDT and CDR2 is YNNKEL (reference sequence). V was clipped by 1 base and J by 9 bases, with 7 bases between them. The CDR3 spans 13 residues. In DNA form, the CDR3 reads TGTGCCAGCAGCCAAGCGACAGTTTCACCCCTCCACTTT. It encodes CASSQATVSPLHF.

The gene calls are TRBV19 and TRBJ1-3; D not certain. V lost 2 bases, J lost 4 bases, and 12 bases lay in between. The CDR3 runs to 15 residues. The germline CDR1 and CDR2 sequences are LNHDA and SQIVND (reference sequence). CDR3 coding DNA: TGTGCCAGTAGTATAATTGCGGGTTCCGGAAACACCATATATTTT. As protein: CASSIIAGSGNTIYF.

J is TRBJ1-6 and V is TRBV4-3; no firm D call. With 0 bases removed from V and 4 bases from J, the gap between germline ends came to 10 bases. This CDR3 region has 16 residues. CDR1 and CDR2 from the germline V gene are LGHNA and YSLEER. The CDR3: CASSQDFPSYNSPLHF. Written as DNA, the CDR3 is TGCGCCAGCAGCCAAGATTTTCCGTCGTATAATTCACCCCTCCACTTT.

The J gene is TRBJ1-1, the V gene TRBV4-1; D is possibly TRBD1 (5 bases). From germline, CDR1 is MGHRA and CDR2 YSYEKL. The CDR3 length is 15 residues. Trimming removed 1 base from V and 4 bases from J, with 13 bases in between. CDR3 bases: TGCGCCAGCAGCCAAGTGGGCGTCAGGGTCACTGAAGCTTTCTTT. This codes for CASSQVGVRVTEAFF.

Here the CDR3 DNA reads TGTGCCAGCAGTGGGACTGGACAAGAGACCCAGTACTTC. Amino acids: CASSGTGQETQYF. The chain joins TRBV2 to TRBJ2-5; the D gene is possibly TRBD2 (5 bases). The ends were cut back, 4 bases at V and 2 bases at J, with 8 bases in the middle. The CDR3 totals 13 residues. The V gene's germline CDR1 is SNHLY and CDR2 FYNNEI.

V usage is TRBV28 and J usage is TRBJ1-6; 7 bases map to TRBD1. Germline loops: CDR1 MDHEN, CDR2 SYDVKM. The CDR3 is 16 residues long. V lost 3 bases and J lost 4; bases outside the gene matches: 6. CDR3 amino acids: CASSFPGTAYNSPLHF. The CDR3 DNA reads as TGTGCCAGCAGTTTCCCGGGGACAGCATATAATTCACCCCTCCACTTT.

This chain links TRBV9 with TRBJ2-2, with TRBD1 matching 7 bases. The CDR3 has 15 amino acids. After removal of 0 bases from V and 3 bases from J, the junction contained 2 bases not matched to a gene. CDR1 and CDR2 (germline): SGDLS, YYNGEE. The CDR3 sequence: CASSVEGADTGELFF. The CDR3 DNA follows: TGTGCCAGCAGCGTAGAGGGGGCGGACACCGGGGAGCTGTTTTTT.

This clone occurred once. This rearrangement joins TRBV15 to TRBJ1-1; possible D gene TRBD1, 6 bases. This CDR3 has 15 amino acids. The V and J ends lost 2 bases and 1 base respectively, with 11 bases between them. Germline V gives CDR1 LNHNV, CDR2 YYDKDF (reference sequence). CDR3: CATSRQGTSNTEAFF. CDR3 DNA: TGTGCCACCAGCAGACAGGGGACATCGAACACTGAAGCTTTCTTT.

The chain recombines TRBV5-1 with TRBJ2-7; 7 bases are a match to TRBD2. V trimming: 5 bases; J trimming: 3 bases; junction bases outside the gene matches: 32. Germline values: CDR1 SGHRS, CDR2 YFSETQ. The CDR3 length is 22 residues. DNA of the CDR3: TGCGCCAGCAGTGTAACGAGGTCCTCCTTAATGGGAGGCGGGAGTCTCAACTACGAGCAGTACTTC. It specifies CASSVTRSSLMGGGSLNYEQYF.

The rearrangement links TRBV1 to TRBJ1-5. TRBV1 is a recognized pseudogene. The CDR3 runs to 14 residues. The CDR3 DNA reads TGCACCAGCAGCCAAGATCTTCGGGTCGGGCCCCAGCATTTT. Its translation: CTSSQDLRVGPQHF.